Presented here are 4 T cell receptor beta chains from one specimen sequenced in a study of identical twins. TCRdb re-called the 5' RACE reads through MiXCR, storing one row per CDR3 protein. The sample lists around 340,000 distinct CDR3 sequences, approximately 13% seen once, with about 7% in the top ten. This sample also appeared in a second study, on yellow fever vaccine responses in identical twins.

Specimen: CD8+ T cells sorted from blood. All receptors derive from a woman in her late teens or twenties in good health.

The V call is TRBV2, the J call TRBJ2-1; TRBD2 aligns across 7 bases. Trimming removed 4 bases from V and 7 bases from J; junction bases left unmatched: 4. Germline CDR1 is SNHLY and CDR2 is FYNNEI. The CDR3 consists of 13 residues. For the CDR3, the DNA is TGTGCCAGCAGTGGCGGGAGTCGGAATGAGCAGTTCTTC. It is translated as CASSGGSRNEQFF.

This chain links TRBV20-1 with TRBJ2-3; perhaps TRBD1 as D (5 bases). The CDR3 extends over 15 amino acids. The germline V gene has CDR1 DFQATT and CDR2 SNEGSKA (reference sequence). The V gene lost 0 bases and the J gene lost 4 bases, with 14 bases spanning the gap. CDR3 residues: CSARDRQGPADTQYF. DNA for the CDR3: TGCAGTGCTAGAGATCGGCAGGGTCCTGCAGATACGCAGTATTTT.

V gene TRBV2 combines with J gene TRBJ2-7; tentatively, D is TRBD1 (6 bases). This CDR3 is built from 11 residues. With 6 bases removed from V and 9 bases from J, the gap between germline ends came to 12 bases. CDR1 and CDR2 from the germline V gene are SNHLY and FYNNEI. The CDR3 reads CASRGGRGQYV. The CDR3 DNA reads TGTGCCAGCAGAGGGGGTAGGGGGCAGTACGTC.

In this sample, this clonotype turned up a few times. The chain joins TRBV20-1 to TRBJ2-7, with D perhaps being TRBD1 or TRBD2 (5 bases each). Germline V gene sequence: CDR1 DFQATT, CDR2 SNEGSKA (reference sequence). The CDR3 is 13 residues long. Trimming removed 5 bases from V and 0 bases from J, with 11 bases in between. CDR3 nucleotide sequence: TGCAGTGCTGGGGACCCGGACTCCTACGAGCAGTACTTC. It codes for CSAGDPDSYEQYF.